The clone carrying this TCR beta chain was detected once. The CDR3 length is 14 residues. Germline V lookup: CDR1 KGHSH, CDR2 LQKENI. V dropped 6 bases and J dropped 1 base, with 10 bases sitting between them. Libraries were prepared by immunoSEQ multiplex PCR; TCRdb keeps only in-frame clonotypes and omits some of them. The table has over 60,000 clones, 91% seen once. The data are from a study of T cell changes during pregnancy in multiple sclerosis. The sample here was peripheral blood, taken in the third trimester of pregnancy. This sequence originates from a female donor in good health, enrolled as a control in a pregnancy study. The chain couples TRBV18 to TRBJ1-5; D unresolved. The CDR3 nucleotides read TGTGCCAGCTCCGTATCACAGAGCAATCAGCCCCAGCATTTT. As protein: CASSVSQSNQPQHF.